Below are 27 T cell receptor beta chains sequenced from a single sample in a study of T cell repertoires in cytomegalovirus infection. Their recognized antigens are unknown. TCRdb called the reads again in MiXCR, with one record for every CDR3 protein. The sample includes under 150,000 distinct CDR3 sequences, roughly a quarter of them seen just once. The specimen was PBMCs, sequenced either directly or after in vitro stimulation (not recorded which). These receptors were collected from a human donor in good health (CMV status not recorded). Some clones in this sample may be carry-over from other donors' samples.

This clonotype has more than one count but fewer than ten. The V call is TRBV12-3 or TRBV12-4, the J call TRBJ2-7; 9 bases are a match to TRBD2. The J segment lost 0 bases and the V segment lost 1 base, leaving 4 bases of the junction unmatched. The CDR3 length is 16 residues. CDR3 in amino acids: CASSLVPSGNSYEQYF. In DNA form, the CDR3 reads TGTGCCAGCAGTTTAGTACCTAGCGGGAACTCCTACGAGCAGTACTTC.

Many counts were recorded for this clonotype. The chain combines TRBV28 with TRBJ2-7; 8 positions agree with TRBD1. Trimming cost V 4 bases and J 0 bases; bases outside gene matches: 5. The CDR3 has 15 amino acids. Germline lookup yields CDR1 MDHEN and CDR2 SYDVKM. The CDR3 DNA sequence: TGTGCCAGCAGTTCCTGGACAGGGAGCTCCTACGAGCAGTACTTC. Its protein is CASSSWTGSSYEQYF.

Many counts were recorded for this clonotype. V usage is TRBV6-1 and J usage is TRBJ2-7; TRBD1 matches at 11 bases. The germline gives CDR1 MNHNS, CDR2 SASEGT. The CDR3 has 14 residues. V gave up 7 bases and J gave up 7 bases; unmatched junction bases: 9. CDR3 nucleotides: TGTGCCAGCACCCCGGGACAGGGGGTTTGGGAGCAGTACGTC. Protein: CASTPGQGVWEQYV.

This clonotype appeared a few times. This chain connects TRBV6-4 to TRBJ1-2; the D is unclear. The CDR3 covers 16 residues. V shed 4 bases and J shed 0 bases, with 15 bases lying between them. Per germline, CDR1 MRHNA and CDR2 SNTAGT. The CDR3 loop reads CASSGSDDEANYGYTF. As DNA, the CDR3 is TGTGCCAGCAGTGGGTCGGACGATGAAGCTAACTATGGCTACACCTTC.

The chain recombines TRBV7-2 with TRBJ2-1; 14 bases align to TRBD2. Germline V gene lookup returns CDR1 SGHTA and CDR2 FQGNSA. This CDR3 comprises 15 residues. V lost 5 bases, J lost 7 bases, and 4 bases stayed unmatched. The CDR3 coding sequence is TGTGCCAGCAGCCCAGGACTAGCGGGAGGAAATGAGCAGTTCTTC. Its translation: CASSPGLAGGNEQFF. The full variable domain, rest sourced from reference TRBV7-2 and TRBJ2-1, is GAGVSQSPSNKVTEKGKDVELRCDPISGHTALYWYRQSLGQGLEFLIYFQGNSAPDKSGLPSDRFSAERTGGSVSTLTIQRTQQEDSAVYLCASSPGLAGGNEQFFGPGTRLTVL.

In its sample, this clonotype was seen once. The V gene is TRBV7-2, the J gene TRBJ2-1; D is unclear. The germline V gene encodes CDR1 SGHTA and CDR2 FQGNSA. The CDR3 has 12 residues. The V end was cut by 3 bases, the J end by 9 bases, with 9 bases between. The CDR3 here is CASSFISSEQFF. The CDR3 DNA sequence: TGTGCCAGCAGCTTTATATCCAGTGAGCAGTTCTTC.

This clonotype was counted ten times or more. The chain has TRBV7-2 and TRBJ2-3, with 12 bases identical to TRBD2. The germline CDR1 and CDR2 sequences are SGHTA and FQGNSA. V lost 4 bases to trimming and J lost 5 bases; unmatched junction nucleotides: 7. This CDR3 comprises 16 residues. The CDR3 DNA is TGTGCCAGCAGCTCCAGACTAGCGGGAGCGATAGATACGCAGTATTTT. Translation: CASSSRLAGAIDTQYF.

The table lists this clonotype with a few counts. The rearrangement uses TRBV7-9 and TRBJ2-3, with 11 bases fitting TRBD2. Germline CDR1 and CDR2: SEHNR and FQNEAQ (reference sequence). This CDR3 spans 15 amino acids. The V gene end was trimmed by 4 bases and the J gene end by 7 bases; junction bases not matched to a gene: 7. The CDR3 region has the DNA TGTGCCAGCAGCTCACTAGCGGGAGTTTCATATACGCAGTATTTT. This codes for CASSSLAGVSYTQYF. Complete variable domain (other parts from reference TRBV7-9 and TRBJ2-3): DTGVSQNPRHKITKRGQNVTFRCDPISEHNRLYWYRQTLGQGPEFLTYFQNEAQLEKSRLLSDRFSAERPKGSFSTLEIQRTEQGDSAMYLCASSSLAGVSYTQYFGPGTRLTVL.

The CDR3 loop is CASRLQTGYGTDTQYF. The CDR3 bases are TGTGCCAGCAGACTCCAAACAGGGTACGGCACAGATACGCAGTATTTT. The rearrangement links TRBV2 to TRBJ2-3, with D possibly matching TRBD1 (6 bases). CDR1 SNHLY and CDR2 FYNNEI come from the germline V gene. The CDR3 contains 16 residues. Trimming stripped 6 bases from V and 1 base from J, with 17 bases between. The whole variable domain, filled in from reference TRBV2 and TRBJ2-3, reads EPEVTQTPSHQVTQMGQEVILRCVPISNHLYFYWYRQILGQKVEFLVSFYNNEISEKSEIFDDQFSVERPDGSNFTLKIRSTKLEDSAMYFCASRLQTGYGTDTQYFGPGTRLTVL.

The chain employs TRBV7-8 and TRBJ1-1, with D uncertain. The ends were cut back, 3 bases at V and 5 bases at J, with 28 bases in the middle. This CDR3 has 19 amino acids. From germline, CDR1 is SGHVS and CDR2 FQNEAQ. Written as DNA, the CDR3 is TGTGCCAGCAGCTTTTCCCCTAGTCGATGGGGAATAGTAGGGACTGAAGCTTTCTTT. Translation gives CASSFSPSRWGIVGTEAFF.

This clonotype appeared many times. V usage is TRBV11-3 and J usage is TRBJ2-1; 11 bases are shared with TRBD2. This CDR3 region has 16 residues. The germline gives CDR1 SGHNT, CDR2 YENEEA. V dropped 3 bases and J dropped 8; count of bases not matched to a gene: 9. CDR3 sequence (DNA): TGTGCCAGCAGCTTGGGGGCACTAGCGGGAGTAGATGAGCAGTTCTTC. This codes for CASSLGALAGVDEQFF. Together with reference TRBV11-3 and TRBJ2-1, the CDR3 gives the full variable domain: EAGVVQSPRYKIIEKKQPVAFWCNPISGHNTLYWYLQNLGQGPELLIRYENEEAVDDSQLPKDRFSAERLKGVDSTLKIQPAELGDSAVYLCASSLGALAGVDEQFFGPGTRLTVL.

The V and J genes are TRBV12-5 and TRBJ2-1; tentative D call: TRBD1 (6 bases). CDR3 length equals 14 residues. Germline-derived CDR1 and CDR2 are LGHNT and FRNRAP. The V and J ends lost 9 bases and 5 bases respectively, with 17 bases between them. The CDR3 DNA reads as TGTGCTAGCCATAAGGGACAACCCAACAATGAGCAGTTCTTC. Translated, it gives CASHKGQPNNEQFF.

This clonotype was found many times. J is TRBJ1-3 and V is TRBV7-2; TRBD1 might be the D (5 bases). There are 15 residues in the CDR3. Germline V CDR1 and CDR2: SGHTA, FQGNSA. Trimming shortened V by 5 bases and J by 2 bases, and 13 bases separated the two germline ends. Written as DNA, the CDR3 is TGTGCCAGCAGCCGGCACTCAGGGCCTGGAAACACCATATATTTT. Protein sequence: CASSRHSGPGNTIYF. The complete variable domain, with remaining parts taken from reference TRBV7-2 and TRBJ1-3, reads GAGVSQSPSNKVTEKGKDVELRCDPISGHTALYWYRQSLGQGLEFLIYFQGNSAPDKSGLPSDRFSAERTGGSVSTLTIQRTQQEDSAVYLCASSRHSGPGNTIYFGEGSWLTVV.

The chain is built from TRBV20-1 and TRBJ2-1, with TRBD2 identical over 8 bases. The ends lost 3 bases at V and 8 bases at J; junction bases unmatched: 9. The CDR3 covers 14 residues. Germline lookup yields CDR1 DFQATT and CDR2 SNEGSKA (reference sequence). The chain's CDR3 is CSASSSGSVDEQFF. CDR3 DNA: TGCAGTGCTAGTTCCAGCGGGAGTGTCGATGAGCAGTTCTTC.

This clonotype was counted once. V usage is TRBV7-3 and J usage is TRBJ2-1; 11 bases match TRBD1. CDR3 size: 17 residues. V trimming: 5 bases; J trimming: 1 base; junction bases outside the gene matches: 7. The germline V gene encodes CDR1 SGHTA and CDR2 FQGTGA. Here the CDR3 reads CASSLGGTGGSYNEQFF. CDR3 DNA: TGTGCCAGCAGCCTGGGGGGGACAGGGGGATCCTACAATGAGCAGTTCTTC.

This clonotype has at least ten counts. The chain has TRBV6-2 or TRBV6-3 and TRBJ2-7; D possibly matches TRBD1 or TRBD2 (5 bases each). The CDR3 runs 15 residues. The germline V and J ends were trimmed by 2 bases and 1 base, with 12 bases remaining between them. Germline V gene lookup returns CDR1 MNHEY and CDR2 SVGEGT. The CDR3 sequence: CASSYEGTPSYEQYV. CDR3 in DNA: TGTGCCAGCAGTTACGAGGGGACCCCATCCTACGAGCAGTACGTC.

This chain connects TRBV15 to TRBJ1-2; D is ambiguous. CDR1 is LNHNV and CDR2 is YYDKDF in the germline V gene (reference sequence). There are 16 residues in the CDR3. Between the trimmed V and J ends, which lost 1 base and 4 bases, there was a span of 16 bases. The CDR3 reads CATSRGRSSTSYGYTF. The CDR3 DNA sequence: TGTGCCACCAGCAGAGGACGGTCCTCGACGAGCTATGGCTACACCTTC. Full variable domain (remainder filled in from reference TRBV15 and TRBJ1-2): DAMVIQNPRYQVTQFGKPVTLSCSQTLNHNVMYWYQQKSSQAPKLLFHYYDKDFNNEADTPDNFQSRRPNTSFCFLDIRSPGLGDTAMYLCATSRGRSSTSYGYTFGSGTRLTVV.

This clonotype appeared a few times. V is TRBV5-5 and J is TRBJ2-1; D not resolved. CDR1 is SGHKS and CDR2 is YYEKEE in the germline V gene (reference sequence). The ends were cut back, 4 bases at V and 2 bases at J, with 7 bases in the middle. The CDR3 spans 13 residues. The CDR3 reads CASSHDPYNEQFF. The DNA of the CDR3 is TGTGCCAGCAGCCACGACCCCTACAATGAGCAGTTCTTC.

The chain joins TRBV5-1 to TRBJ2-5; D not certain. CDR1 is SGHRS, CDR2 YFSETQ, per germline. The germline V and J ends were trimmed by 0 bases and 4 bases, with 10 bases remaining between them. The CDR3 has 14 residues. The CDR3 loop is CASSLAWHLETQYF. The CDR3, as DNA: TGCGCCAGCAGCTTGGCCTGGCACCTAGAGACCCAGTACTTC.

V usage is TRBV15 and J usage is TRBJ2-3; D ambiguous. The germline gives CDR1 LNHNV, CDR2 YYDKDF (reference sequence). This CDR3 is built from 14 residues. Trimming removed 8 bases at V and 0 bases at J, with 12 bases between. The DNA of the CDR3 is TGTGCCACCTCGGGCGGCGACAGCACAGATACGCAGTATTTT. As protein: CATSGGDSTDTQYF.

The rearrangement uses TRBV11-1 and TRBJ1-5; a weak D match, TRBD1 (5 bases). Germline lookup yields CDR1 SGHAT and CDR2 FQDESV (reference sequence). The V and J ends lost 5 bases and 3 bases respectively, with 11 bases between them. This CDR3 contains 14 residues. The CDR3 protein is CASSPRGYNQPQHF. The CDR3 nucleotides read TGTGCCAGCAGCCCCCGGGGGTACAATCAGCCCCAGCATTTT.

The V call is TRBV10-3, the J call TRBJ1-1; D gene ambiguous. The CDR3 spans 14 residues. CDR1 ENHRY and CDR2 SYGVKD come from the germline V gene. V shed 3 bases and J shed 2 bases, with 10 bases lying between them. The CDR3 DNA reads TGTGCCATCAGTGAAAGTTTCGCCAACACTGAAGCTTTCTTT. Its protein product is CAISESFANTEAFF.

DNA of the CDR3: TGTGCCAGTAGTCCTGGACCCTACAGGGGGCAGCCCCAGCATTTT. Translation: CASSPGPYRGQPQHF. V is TRBV19 and J is TRBJ1-5, with TRBD1 matching 8 bases. CDR3 length: 15 amino acids. CDR1 is LNHDA and CDR2 is SQIVND in the germline V gene (reference sequence). The J segment lost 7 bases and the V segment lost 5 bases, leaving 10 bases of the junction unmatched.

Regarding this clonotype: A junction boundary mismatches the germline segment, possibly from a read error. This chain joins TRBV7-8 and TRBJ2-3; 7 nucleotides agree with TRBD2. Germline CDR1 and CDR2: SGHVS and FQNEAQ. This CDR3 comprises 16 residues. CDR3: CASSSLGAERGPNRNF. The CDR3 DNA sequence: TGTGCCAGCAGCTCACTCGGGGCGGAGCGGGGCCCAAATAGGAATTTT.

By sample fraction, this clonotype is medium-sized. The chain carries TRBV7-8 and TRBJ2-2; D unresolved. Germline-derived CDR1 and CDR2 are SGHVS and FQNEAQ. This CDR3 contains 14 residues. Trimming took off 3 bases at V and 7 bases at J, with 12 bases between the two ends. The CDR3 DNA sequence: TGTGCCAGCAGCTTCGGCAGGTCCTTCGGGGAGCTGTTTTTT. Encoded protein: CASSFGRSFGELFF.

Written as DNA, the CDR3 is TGTGCCAGCAGGCTTGCCCGGGGCGGTTACGAGCAGTACTTC. Residues: CASRLARGGYEQYF. The V and J genes are TRBV6-1 and TRBJ2-7; D tentatively fits TRBD1 or TRBD2 (5 bases each). The CDR3 length is 14 residues. Germline loops: CDR1 MNHNS, CDR2 SASEGT. The germline V and J ends were trimmed by 6 bases and 4 bases, with 16 bases remaining between them.

In its sample, this clonotype was seen many times. V and J are TRBV7-2 and TRBJ1-2; no definite D call. V was cut by 1 base and J by 4 bases, with 25 bases left in between. The CDR3 is 19 residues long. Germline V gives CDR1 SGHTA, CDR2 FQGNSA. This chain's CDR3 is CASSLGRSLLADGFYGYTF. In nucleotides, the CDR3 is TGTGCCAGCAGCTTAGGTCGTAGCCTGCTGGCCGACGGGTTCTATGGCTACACCTTC.